A single sample is the source of the 9 T cell receptor beta chains below, sequenced in a study of blood T cell repertoires in COVID-19. Here immunoSEQ multiplex PCR was the method, and the copy in TCRdb shows in-frame clones only, minus some. This sample has some 45,000 clones; around 85% occur once, and the top ten carry 30% to 35%. Material: peripheral blood. Every receptor here comes from a woman aged 80 or older with acute or convalescent COVID-19.

This clone was counted a single time. The V gene is TRBV5-1, the J gene TRBJ2-1; TRBD2 matches at 8 bases. Germline V gene sequence: CDR1 SGHRS, CDR2 YFSETQ. The V segment lost 1 base and the J segment 0 bases; nucleotides outside the gene matches: 0. The CDR3 has 15 amino acids. CDR3 loop: CASSLSGSSYNEQFF. The CDR3 DNA sequence: TGCGCCAGCAGCTTGAGCGGGAGCTCCTACAATGAGCAGTTCTTC.

DNA for the CDR3: TGTGCCAGCTCAACGACCGCTCAGGAAGGTCAGCCCCAGCATTTT. Translated, it gives CASSTTAQEGQPQHF. The chain combines TRBV18 with TRBJ1-5; D is ambiguous. Between the trimmed V and J ends, which lost 5 bases and 6 bases, there was a span of 17 bases. The CDR3 runs 15 residues. From germline, CDR1 is KGHSH and CDR2 LQKENI.

The CDR3 here is CASLSAGGGEQYF. The DNA for the CDR3 is TGTGCCAGCCTATCTGCGGGAGGTGGTGAGCAGTACTTC. V is TRBV2 and J is TRBJ2-7; 8 positions agree with TRBD2. Germline CDR1 SNHLY, CDR2 FYNNEI. Losses at the gene ends were 8 bases for V and 7 bases for J; bases not matched to a gene: 10. The CDR3 length is 13 residues.

The gene calls are TRBV24-1 and TRBJ2-3, with a weak D call TRBD2 (6 bases). Between the trimmed V and J ends, which lost 3 bases and 5 bases, there was a span of 14 bases. Germline assignment: CDR1 KGHDR and CDR2 SFDVKD. The CDR3 spans 15 residues. CDR3 nucleotides: TGTGCCACCAGTGATCCCCGGGAGCCACAAGATACGCAGTATTTT. It yields the protein CATSDPREPQDTQYF.

Here the CDR3 reads CASSPGTDRYEQYF. The CDR3 bases are TGTGCCAGCAGCCCTGGGACTGATCGTTACGAGCAGTACTTC. V gene TRBV14 combines with J gene TRBJ2-7, with a weak D call TRBD2 (6 bases). The CDR3 totals 14 residues. The germline CDR1 and CDR2 sequences are SGHDN and FVKESK. Trimming took off 4 bases at V and 4 bases at J, with 14 bases between the two ends. Full variable domain (missing parts from reference TRBV14 and TRBJ2-7): EAGVTQFPSHSVIEKGQTVTLRCDPISGHDNLYWYRRVMGKEIKFLLHFVKESKQDESGMPNNRFLAERTGGTYSTLKVQPAELEDSGVYFCASSPGTDRYEQYFGPGTRLTVT.

The chain joins TRBV19 to TRBJ2-5; 7 nucleotides match TRBD2. CDR1 is LNHDA, CDR2 SQIVND, per germline (reference sequence). The trim removed 1 base at V and 2 bases at J, leaving 4 bases unmatched. The CDR3 has 15 amino acids. CDR3: CASSIGASGQETQYF. The CDR3 DNA is TGTGCCAGTAGTATAGGGGCTAGCGGACAAGAGACCCAGTACTTC.

This chain uses TRBV28 with TRBJ2-1; TRBD2 matches at 11 bases. V lost 7 bases to trimming and J lost 5 bases; unmatched junction nucleotides: 7. There are 15 residues in the CDR3. CDR1 MDHEN and CDR2 SYDVKM come from the germline V gene. This chain's CDR3 is CASNTGLAGHNEQFF. The CDR3 DNA is TGTGCCAGCAACACAGGACTAGCGGGCCACAATGAGCAGTTCTTC. Filled out from reference TRBV28 and TRBJ2-1, the complete variable domain reads DVKVTQSSRYLVKRTGEKVFLECVQDMDHENMFWYRQDPGLGLRLIYFSYDVKMKEKGDIPEGYSVSREKKERFSLILESASTNQTSMYLCASNTGLAGHNEQFFGPGTRLTVL.

The rearrangement joins TRBV7-9 to TRBJ1-3, with 8 bases identical to TRBD1. V lost 8 bases, J lost 3 bases, and 15 bases stayed unmatched. Germline CDR1 and CDR2: SEHNR and FQNEAQ (reference sequence). This CDR3 has 17 amino acids. Here the CDR3 reads CASRPTFPTGDGNTIYF. CDR3 nucleotide sequence: TGTGCCAGCCGACCGACTTTCCCGACAGGGGATGGAAACACCATATATTTT.

The V gene is TRBV3-1 (or the pseudogene TRBV3-2), the J gene TRBJ2-7; D is possibly TRBD1 (6 bases). Germline V gene sequence: CDR1 LGHDT, CDR2 YNNKEL (reference sequence). This CDR3 has 15 residues. The V end was cut by 2 bases, the J end by 2 bases, with 13 bases between. CDR3 protein: CASSQSRGRTYEQYF. The CDR3 bases are TGTGCCAGCAGCCAATCTAGGGGGAGAACCTACGAGCAGTACTTC.